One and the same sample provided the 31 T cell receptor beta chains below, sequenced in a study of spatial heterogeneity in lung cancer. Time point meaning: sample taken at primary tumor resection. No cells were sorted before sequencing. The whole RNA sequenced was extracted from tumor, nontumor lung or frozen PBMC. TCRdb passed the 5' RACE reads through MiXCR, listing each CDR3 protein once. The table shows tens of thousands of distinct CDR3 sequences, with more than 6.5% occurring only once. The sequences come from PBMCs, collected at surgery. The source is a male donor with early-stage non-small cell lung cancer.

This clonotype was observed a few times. The chain's CDR3 is CASSLAGSSYNEQFF. The CDR3 DNA follows: TGCGCCAGCAGCTTGGCGGGTAGCTCCTACAATGAGCAGTTCTTC. This chain links TRBV5-1 with TRBJ2-1; D is unresolved. Trimming took off 0 bases at V and 0 bases at J, with 7 bases between the two ends. Germline CDR1 SGHRS, CDR2 YFSETQ. The CDR3 extends over 15 amino acids. Variable domain in full (rest from reference TRBV5-1 and TRBJ2-1): KAGVTQTPRYLIKTRGQQVTLSCSPISGHRSVSWYQQTPGQGLQFLFEYFSETQRNKGNFPGRFSGRQFSNSRSEMNVSTLELGDSALYLCASSLAGSSYNEQFFGPGTRLTVL.

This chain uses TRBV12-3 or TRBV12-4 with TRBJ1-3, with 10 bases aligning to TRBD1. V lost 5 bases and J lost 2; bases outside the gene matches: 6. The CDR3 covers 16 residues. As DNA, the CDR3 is TGTGCCAGCAGTCCCCCGACAGGGGGCCCTGGAAACACCATATATTTT. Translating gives CASSPPTGGPGNTIYF.

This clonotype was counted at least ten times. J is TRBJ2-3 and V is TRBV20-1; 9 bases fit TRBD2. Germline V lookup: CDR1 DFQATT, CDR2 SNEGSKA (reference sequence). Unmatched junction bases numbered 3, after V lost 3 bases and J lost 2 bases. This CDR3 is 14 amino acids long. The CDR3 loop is CSASSGRLTDTQYF. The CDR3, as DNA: TGCAGTGCTAGTAGCGGGAGACTCACAGATACGCAGTATTTT.

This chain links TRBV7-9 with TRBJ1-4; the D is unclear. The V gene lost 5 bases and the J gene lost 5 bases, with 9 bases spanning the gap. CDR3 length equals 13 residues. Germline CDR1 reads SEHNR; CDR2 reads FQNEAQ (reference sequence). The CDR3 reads CASSDSGNEKLFF. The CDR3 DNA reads TGTGCCAGCAGCGATAGTGGGAATGAAAAACTGTTTTTT. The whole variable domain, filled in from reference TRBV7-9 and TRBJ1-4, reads DTGVSQNPRHKITKRGQNVTFRCDPISEHNRLYWYRQTLGQGPEFLTYFQNEAQLEKSRLLSDRFSAERPKGSFSTLEIQRTEQGDSAMYLCASSDSGNEKLFFGSGTQLSVL.

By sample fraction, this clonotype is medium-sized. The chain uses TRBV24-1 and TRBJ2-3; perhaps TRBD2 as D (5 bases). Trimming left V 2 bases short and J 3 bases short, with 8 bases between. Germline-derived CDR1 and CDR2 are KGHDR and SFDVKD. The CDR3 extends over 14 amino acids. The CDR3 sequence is CATSDYSGTDTQYF. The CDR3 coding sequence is TGTGCCACCAGTGATTATTCGGGGACAGATACGCAGTATTTT.

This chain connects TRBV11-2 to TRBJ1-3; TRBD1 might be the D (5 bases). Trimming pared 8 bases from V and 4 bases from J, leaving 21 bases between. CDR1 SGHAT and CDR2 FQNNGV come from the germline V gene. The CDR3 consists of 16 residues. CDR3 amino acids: CASGPIGVRGGNTIYF. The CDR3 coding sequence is TGTGCCAGCGGCCCTATTGGAGTGCGGGGCGGAAACACCATATATTTT. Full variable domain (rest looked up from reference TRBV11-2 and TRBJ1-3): EAGVAQSPRYKIIEKRQSVAFWCNPISGHATLYWYQQILGQGPKLLIQFQNNGVVDDSQLPKDRFSAERLKGVDSTLKIQPAKLEDSAVYLCASGPIGVRGGNTIYFGEGSWLTVV.

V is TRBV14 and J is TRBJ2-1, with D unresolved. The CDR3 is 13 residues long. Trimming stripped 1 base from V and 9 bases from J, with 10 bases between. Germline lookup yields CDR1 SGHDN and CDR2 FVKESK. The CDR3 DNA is TGTGCCAGCAGCCAAGGGATACGGAGTGAGCAGTTCTTC. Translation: CASSQGIRSEQFF.

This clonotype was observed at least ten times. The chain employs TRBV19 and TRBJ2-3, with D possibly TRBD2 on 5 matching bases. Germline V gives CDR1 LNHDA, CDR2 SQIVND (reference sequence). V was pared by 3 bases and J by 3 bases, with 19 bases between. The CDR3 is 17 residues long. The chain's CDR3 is CASSIAPGLQLTDTQYF. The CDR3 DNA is TGTGCCAGTAGTATCGCGCCAGGACTGCAATTGACAGATACGCAGTATTTT.

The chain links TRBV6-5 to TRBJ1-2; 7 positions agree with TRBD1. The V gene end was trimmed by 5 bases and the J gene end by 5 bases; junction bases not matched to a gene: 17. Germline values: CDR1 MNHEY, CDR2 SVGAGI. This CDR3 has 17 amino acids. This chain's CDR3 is CASSLQGRGRDVYGYTF. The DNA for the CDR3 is TGTGCCAGCAGTCTACAGGGGAGGGGACGAGACGTATATGGCTACACCTTC.

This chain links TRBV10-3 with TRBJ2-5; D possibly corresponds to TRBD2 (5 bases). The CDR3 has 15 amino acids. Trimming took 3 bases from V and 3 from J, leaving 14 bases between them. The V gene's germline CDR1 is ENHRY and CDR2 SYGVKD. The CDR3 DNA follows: TGTGCCATCAGTGATTCTTCGGCGGGCGAAGAGACCCAGTACTTC. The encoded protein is CAISDSSAGEETQYF.

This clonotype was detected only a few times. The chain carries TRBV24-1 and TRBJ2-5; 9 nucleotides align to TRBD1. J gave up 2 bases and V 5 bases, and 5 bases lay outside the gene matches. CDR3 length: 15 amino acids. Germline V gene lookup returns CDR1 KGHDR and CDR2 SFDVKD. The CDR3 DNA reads TGTGCCACCAGTGTTGGGACAGGGATACAAGAGACCCAGTACTTC. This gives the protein CATSVGTGIQETQYF.

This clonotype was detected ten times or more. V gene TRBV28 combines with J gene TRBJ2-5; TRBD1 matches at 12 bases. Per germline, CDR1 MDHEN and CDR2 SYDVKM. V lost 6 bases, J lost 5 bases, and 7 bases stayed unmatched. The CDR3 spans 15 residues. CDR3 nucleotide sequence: TGTGCCAGCAGATACCGGGACAGGGGGCCGGAGACCCAGTACTTC. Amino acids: CASRYRDRGPETQYF.

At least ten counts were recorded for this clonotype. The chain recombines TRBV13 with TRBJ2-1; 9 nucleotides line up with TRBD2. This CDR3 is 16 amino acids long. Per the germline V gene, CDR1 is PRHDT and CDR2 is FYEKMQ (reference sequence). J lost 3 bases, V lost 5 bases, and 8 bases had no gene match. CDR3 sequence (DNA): TGTGCCAGCAGCAGGTTAGCGGGGGCCGTCTACAATGAGCAGTTCTTC. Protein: CASSRLAGAVYNEQFF.

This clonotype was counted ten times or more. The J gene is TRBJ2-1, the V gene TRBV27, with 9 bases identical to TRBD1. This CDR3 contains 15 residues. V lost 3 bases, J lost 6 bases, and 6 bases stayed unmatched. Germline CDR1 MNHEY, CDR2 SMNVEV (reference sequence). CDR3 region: CASSFDGQGLNEQFF. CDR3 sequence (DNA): TGTGCCAGCAGTTTTGACGGACAGGGGCTCAATGAGCAGTTCTTC.

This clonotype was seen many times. CDR3 amino acids: CAISQRDDAQHF. The CDR3, as DNA: TGTGCCATCAGCCAAAGGGACGATGCCCAGCATTTT. The V gene is TRBV10-3, the J gene TRBJ1-5; D might be TRBD1 (5 bases). This CDR3 spans 12 amino acids. The V gene lost 6 bases and the J gene lost 11 bases, with 14 bases spanning the gap. Germline CDR1 reads ENHRY; CDR2 reads SYGVKD.

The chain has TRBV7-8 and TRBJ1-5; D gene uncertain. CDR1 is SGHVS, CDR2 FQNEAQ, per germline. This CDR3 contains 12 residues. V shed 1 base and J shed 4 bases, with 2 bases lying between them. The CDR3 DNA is TGTGCCAGCAGCTTAGGGAATCAGCCCCAGCATTTT. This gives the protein CASSLGNQPQHF.

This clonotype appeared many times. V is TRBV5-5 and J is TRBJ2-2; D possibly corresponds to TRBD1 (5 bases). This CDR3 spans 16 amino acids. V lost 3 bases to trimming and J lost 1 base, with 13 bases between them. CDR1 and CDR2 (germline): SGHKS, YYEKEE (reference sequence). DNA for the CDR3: TGTGCCAGCAGCTCCTACGGGCAGGGGAACACCGGGGAGCTGTTTTTT. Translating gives CASSSYGQGNTGELFF. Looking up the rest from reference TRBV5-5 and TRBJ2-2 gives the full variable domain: DAGVTQSPTHLIKTRGQQVTLRCSPISGHKSVSWYQQVLGQGPQFIFQYYEKEERGRGNFPDRFSARQFPNYSSELNVNALLLGDSALYLCASSSYGQGNTGELFFGEGSRLTVL.

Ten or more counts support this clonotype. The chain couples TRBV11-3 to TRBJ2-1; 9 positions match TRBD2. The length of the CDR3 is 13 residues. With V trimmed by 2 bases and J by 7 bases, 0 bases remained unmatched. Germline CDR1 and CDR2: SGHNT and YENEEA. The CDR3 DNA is TGTGCCAGCAGCTTAAGCGGGAGGAATGAGCAGTTCTTC. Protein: CASSLSGRNEQFF.

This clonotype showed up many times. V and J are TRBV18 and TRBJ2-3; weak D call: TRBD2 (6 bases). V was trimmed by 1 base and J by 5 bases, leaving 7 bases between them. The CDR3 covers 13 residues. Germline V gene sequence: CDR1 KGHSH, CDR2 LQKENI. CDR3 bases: TGTGCCAGCTCACCACGTAGCGGAGATACGCAGTATTTT. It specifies CASSPRSGDTQYF.

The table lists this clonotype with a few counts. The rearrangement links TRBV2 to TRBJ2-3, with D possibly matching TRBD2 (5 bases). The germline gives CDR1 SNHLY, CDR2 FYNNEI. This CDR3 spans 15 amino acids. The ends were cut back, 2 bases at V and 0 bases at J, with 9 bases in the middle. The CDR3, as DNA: TGTGCCAGCAGTGAACTTGGCGGGAGCACAGATACGCAGTATTTT. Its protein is CASSELGGSTDTQYF.

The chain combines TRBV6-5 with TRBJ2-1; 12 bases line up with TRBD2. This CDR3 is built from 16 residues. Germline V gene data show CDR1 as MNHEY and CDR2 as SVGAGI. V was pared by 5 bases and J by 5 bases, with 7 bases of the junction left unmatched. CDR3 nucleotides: TGTGCCAGCAGTCCTAGGACTAGCGGGACCAACAATGAGCAGTTCTTC. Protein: CASSPRTSGTNNEQFF.

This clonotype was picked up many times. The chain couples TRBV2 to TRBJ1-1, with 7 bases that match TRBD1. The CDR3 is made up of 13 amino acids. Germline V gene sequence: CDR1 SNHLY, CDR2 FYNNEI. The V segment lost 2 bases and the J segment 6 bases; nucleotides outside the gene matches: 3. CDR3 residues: CASSEQGGAEAFF. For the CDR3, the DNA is TGTGCCAGCAGTGAACAGGGGGGTGCTGAAGCTTTCTTT.

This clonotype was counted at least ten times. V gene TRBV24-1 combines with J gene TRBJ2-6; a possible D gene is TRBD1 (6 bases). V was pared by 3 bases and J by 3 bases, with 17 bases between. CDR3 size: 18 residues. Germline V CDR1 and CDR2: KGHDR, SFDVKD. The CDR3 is CATSDRVGTSFGANVLTF. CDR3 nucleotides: TGTGCCACCAGTGATCGGGTCGGGACATCCTTTGGGGCCAACGTCCTGACTTTC.

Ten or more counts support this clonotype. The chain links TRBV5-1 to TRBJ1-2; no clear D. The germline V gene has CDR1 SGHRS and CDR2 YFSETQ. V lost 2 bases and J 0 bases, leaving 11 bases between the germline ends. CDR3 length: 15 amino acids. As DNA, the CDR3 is TGCGCCAGCAGCTTTGTCGGATCTTCTAACTATGGCTACACCTTC. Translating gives CASSFVGSSNYGYTF.

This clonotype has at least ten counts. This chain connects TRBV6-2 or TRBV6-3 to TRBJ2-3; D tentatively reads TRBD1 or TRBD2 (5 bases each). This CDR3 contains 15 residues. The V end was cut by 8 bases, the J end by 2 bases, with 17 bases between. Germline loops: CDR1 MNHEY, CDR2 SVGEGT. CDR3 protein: CASRRLGGDTDTQYF. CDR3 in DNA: TGTGCCAGCCGCCGTCTTGGGGGTGACACAGATACGCAGTATTTT.

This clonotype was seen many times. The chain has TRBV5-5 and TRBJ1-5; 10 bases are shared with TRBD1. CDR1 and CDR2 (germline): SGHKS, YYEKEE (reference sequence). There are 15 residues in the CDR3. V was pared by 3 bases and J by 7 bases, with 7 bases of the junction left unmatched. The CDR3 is CASSYGQGGRQPQHF. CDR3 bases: TGTGCCAGCAGCTACGGACAGGGGGGGAGACAGCCCCAGCATTTT.

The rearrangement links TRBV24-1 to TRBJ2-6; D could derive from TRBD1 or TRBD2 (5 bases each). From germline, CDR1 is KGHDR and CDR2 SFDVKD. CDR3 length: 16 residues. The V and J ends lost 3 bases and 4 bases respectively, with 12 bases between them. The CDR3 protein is CATSDPQGAGANVLTF. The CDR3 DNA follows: TGTGCCACCAGTGATCCTCAGGGAGCCGGGGCCAACGTCCTGACTTTC.

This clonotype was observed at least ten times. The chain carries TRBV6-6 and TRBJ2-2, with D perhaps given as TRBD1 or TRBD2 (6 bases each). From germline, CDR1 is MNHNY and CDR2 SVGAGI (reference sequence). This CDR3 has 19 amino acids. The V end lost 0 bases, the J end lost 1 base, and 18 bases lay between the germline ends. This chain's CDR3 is CASSYSRPGAEWNTGELFF. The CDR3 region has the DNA TGTGCCAGCAGTTACTCACGGCCGGGGGCGGAGTGGAACACCGGGGAGCTGTTTTTT.

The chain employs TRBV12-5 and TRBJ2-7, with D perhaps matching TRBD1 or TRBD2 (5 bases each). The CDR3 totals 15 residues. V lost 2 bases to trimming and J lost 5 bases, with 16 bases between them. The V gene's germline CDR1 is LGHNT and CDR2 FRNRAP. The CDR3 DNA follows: TGTGCTAGTGGTTTGAGGCAGGGAGTAGTGAACGAGCAGTACGTC. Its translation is CASGLRQGVVNEQYV.

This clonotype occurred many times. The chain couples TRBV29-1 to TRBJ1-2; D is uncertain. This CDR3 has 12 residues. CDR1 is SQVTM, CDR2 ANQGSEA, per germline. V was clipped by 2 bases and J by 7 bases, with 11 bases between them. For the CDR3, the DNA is TGCAGCGTTGAATACACGTCGGTTGGCTACACCTTC. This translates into CSVEYTSVGYTF.

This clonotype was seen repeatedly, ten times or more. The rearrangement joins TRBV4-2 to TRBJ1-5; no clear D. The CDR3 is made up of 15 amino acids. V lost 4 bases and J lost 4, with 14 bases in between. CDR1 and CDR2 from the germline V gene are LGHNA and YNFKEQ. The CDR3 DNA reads TGTGCCAGCAGCCGTCTAAAGGAGGAAAATCAGCCCCAGCATTTT. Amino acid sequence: CASSRLKEENQPQHF.